This TCR beta chain was profiled in a study of T cell responses to AZD1222 COVID-19 vaccine. Notes on the study in general: Among those given AZD1222, only six were seropositive at baseline.

V was shortened by 0 bases and J by 2 bases, with 4 bases between the two germline ends. There are 13 residues in the CDR3. CDR1 SGHRS and CDR2 YFSETQ come from the germline V gene. Comment on this clone: As yet, its antigen is unknown.

Method: immunoSEQ multiplex PCR; TCRdb's copy keeps in-frame clones and lacks some. The profile covers about 160,000 clones, with about 88% appearing a single time and around 5.5% taken by the ten largest. The gene calls are TRBV5-1 and TRBJ2-3; no clear D. The clonotype comes from an adult in good health. The material was peripheral blood, obtained on day 0 of AZD1222 vaccination. CDR3 residues: CASSLEVTDTQYF. DNA for the CDR3: TGCGCCAGCAGCTTGGAAGTCACAGATACGCAGTATTTT.